The present entry profiles one TCR beta chain with its context. Its antigen is undetermined. A junction end diverges from the germline sequence, so it may reflect a read error. This sample is drawn from a study of shared clonotypes between healthy human individuals. Naive CD8 cells comprised CD45RO-negative, CCR7-positively selected cells, excluding terminally differentiated effector memory CD45RA+ cells. Whole-study findings and limits: Limitation of the genetic and exposure-history diversity represented came from the few donors.

As processed by the authors: Without quality scores, immunoSEQ junctional reads could not be filtered like full-length reads. Clones were sequenced by immunoSEQ multiplex PCR, and TCRdb holds only the in-frame ones, with some missing. V and J calls and clone size are as listed in that table; D and trimming were resolved from the DNA. The table includes about 2 million clones, less than 95% detected once. The CDR3 runs 13 residues. Looked up from germline, CDR1 is SGHRS and CDR2 is YFSETQ. The sequencing input was naive CD8+ T cells sorted from blood. The chain is built from TRBV5-1 and TRBJ2-7; D may be TRBD1 or TRBD2 (5 bases each). This clonotype was sampled from a man aged 18 to 35 in good health. The CDR3 spells CATSPGWGYEQYF. DNA for the CDR3: TGCGCCACCAGCCCTGGATGGGGGTACGAGCAGTACTTC. Drawing the rest from reference TRBV5-1 and TRBJ2-7, the complete variable domain is KAGVTQTPRYLIKTRGQQVTLSCSPISGHRSVSWYQQTPGQGLQFLFEYFSETQRNKGNFPGRFSGRQFSNSRSEMNVSTLELGDSALYLCATSPGWGYEQYFGPGTRLTVT.